Below, 22 T cell receptor beta chains from the same sample are listed, as sequenced in a study of pediatric ulcerative colitis. Repertoires were generated with immunoSEQ multiplex PCR, while TCRdb's copy carries only in-frame clones and drops some. The sample lists 55,000 to 65,000 clones, about 80% occurring once. The sequenced sample was blood. The receptors were gathered from a boy younger than 18 with moderate ulcerative colitis.

A few counts support this clone. The rearrangement links TRBV2 to TRBJ2-2, with unresolved D. This CDR3 is built from 13 residues. CDR1 and CDR2 (germline): SNHLY, FYNNEI. With 7 bases removed from V and 1 base from J, the gap between germline ends came to 7 bases. CDR3 nucleotide sequence: TGTGCCAGCAATCGAAAGAACACCGGGGAGCTGTTTTTT. Protein: CASNRKNTGELFF.

The chain couples TRBV18 to TRBJ2-1; TRBD2 matches 9 bases. CDR1 and CDR2 (germline): KGHSH, LQKENI. This CDR3 is 15 amino acids long. Losses at the gene ends were 5 bases for V and 0 bases for J; bases not matched to a gene: 2. The CDR3 DNA follows: TGTGCCAGCTCAGAGACTAGCGGCTCCTACAATGAGCAGTTCTTC. This codes for CASSETSGSYNEQFF.

This sequence joins TRBV7-6 and TRBJ1-2; 11 positions match TRBD1. The trim removed 5 bases at V and 9 bases at J, leaving 8 bases unmatched. The CDR3 spans 14 residues. Per germline, CDR1 SGHVS and CDR2 FNYEAQ. DNA for the CDR3: TGTGCCAGCAGCGCGAGCGGGACAGGGGGAAGCTACACCTTC. This translates into CASSASGTGGSYTF.

V usage is TRBV30 and J usage is TRBJ2-7; 11 nucleotides match TRBD1. CDR1 and CDR2 from the germline V gene are GTSNPN and SVGIG (reference sequence). CDR3 length: 16 amino acids. Trimming took 3 bases from V and 6 from J; bases not matched to a gene: 13. Here the CDR3 reads CAWSREKGQGVSEQYF. Here the CDR3 DNA reads TGTGCCTGGAGCAGAGAGAAGGGACAGGGGGTAAGCGAGCAGTACTTC. Combining the CDR3 with reference TRBV30 and TRBJ2-7 gives the whole variable domain SQTIHQWPATLVQPVGSPLSLECTVEGTSNPNLYWYRQAAGRGLQLLFYSVGIGQISSEVPQNLSASRPQDRQFILSSKKLLLSDSGFYLCAWSREKGQGVSEQYFGPGTRLTVT.

The rearrangement uses TRBV9 and TRBJ2-4; D remains ambiguous. The CDR3 contains 15 residues. Trimming shortened V by 0 bases and J by 2 bases, and 9 bases separated the two germline ends. CDR1 is SGDLS, CDR2 YYNGEE, per germline. The CDR3 region is CASSVDAYTKNIQYF. Here the CDR3 DNA reads TGTGCCAGCAGCGTAGACGCGTACACCAAAAACATTCAGTACTTC.

The chain uses TRBV5-1 and TRBJ2-5; 8 nucleotides align to TRBD2. The CDR3 loop spans 16 amino acids. CDR1 is SGHRS and CDR2 is YFSETQ in the germline V gene. The ends lost 2 bases at V and 5 bases at J; junction bases unmatched: 11. The CDR3 DNA is TGCGCCAGCAGCTTTGCCGGGGGGGTTTCTAGGGAGACCCAGTACTTC. Amino acid sequence: CASSFAGGVSRETQYF.

The genes are TRBV7-2 and TRBJ2-7; D ambiguous. The CDR3 is made up of 12 amino acids. Germline CDR1 is SGHTA and CDR2 is FQGNSA. V lost 7 bases, J lost 6 bases, and 13 bases lay in between. The CDR3 protein is CASTSTGVEQYF. CDR3 coding DNA: TGTGCCAGCACCTCTACTGGGGTCGAGCAGTACTTC.

This rearrangement joins TRBV30 to TRBJ2-5, with TRBD2 identical over 10 bases. The junction had 9 bases not matched to a gene; V was cut back by 5 bases and J by 3 bases. The CDR3 runs 15 residues. CDR1 and CDR2 from the germline V gene are GTSNPN and SVGIG (reference sequence). Here the CDR3 reads CAWDRGLAVKETQYF. CDR3 DNA sequence: TGTGCCTGGGATCGTGGACTAGCGGTAAAAGAGACCCAGTACTTC.

J is TRBJ2-2 and V is TRBV6-5; maybe TRBD2 (5 bases). The germline gives CDR1 MNHEY, CDR2 SVGAGI. V shed 5 bases and J shed 10 bases, with 8 bases lying between them. The length of the CDR3 is 11 residues. The DNA of the CDR3 is TGTGCCAGCAGTAACGGACTGGAGCTGTTTTTT. Amino acid sequence: CASSNGLELFF.

This clone appeared a single time. V gene TRBV29-1 combines with J gene TRBJ2-5; D not resolved. CDR1 SQVTM and CDR2 ANQGSEA come from the germline V gene. The V end was cut by 0 bases, the J end by 2 bases, with 13 bases between. The CDR3 is 15 residues long. The CDR3 loop reads CSVEDYRVPQETQYF. In nucleotides, the CDR3 is TGCAGCGTTGAAGATTACAGAGTACCTCAAGAGACCCAGTACTTC.

The J gene is TRBJ2-1, the V gene TRBV6-5, with a tentative D call TRBD1 (5 bases). In germline, CDR1 is MNHEY, CDR2 SVGAGI. The CDR3 runs 13 residues. V shed 6 bases and J shed 8 bases, with 14 bases lying between them. The CDR3 coding sequence is TGTGCCAGCAGCTTACAGGCGAATTATGAGCAGTTCTTC. This sequence encodes CASSLQANYEQFF.

The V and J genes are TRBV27 and TRBJ2-7; TRBD1 agrees at 7 bases. CDR3 size: 17 residues. Germline V gene sequence: CDR1 MNHEY, CDR2 SMNVEV (reference sequence). V lost 0 bases, J lost 0 bases, and 8 bases stayed unmatched. For the CDR3, the DNA is TGTGCCAGCAGTTTATCTGCCTCCGGGACAGCCTCCTACGAGCAGTACTTC. Translating gives CASSLSASGTASYEQYF.

This chain links TRBV7-6 with TRBJ2-5, with D possibly matching TRBD2 (6 bases). The CDR3 totals 15 residues. Trimming stripped 2 bases from V and 4 bases from J, with 14 bases between. The germline CDR1 and CDR2 sequences are SGHVS and FNYEAQ. For the CDR3, the DNA is TGTGCCAGCAGCTTATATGTCCGGCGGGGAGAGACCCAGTACTTC. Its protein product is CASSLYVRRGETQYF.

The chain couples TRBV19 to TRBJ1-5, with TRBD1 matching over 11 bases. V lost 3 bases to trimming and J lost 3 bases; unmatched junction nucleotides: 7. Germline CDR1 reads LNHDA; CDR2 reads SQIVND (reference sequence). CDR3 length: 17 residues. This chain's CDR3 is CASSITGTGGTNQPQHF. As DNA, the CDR3 is TGTGCCAGTAGTATTACCGGGACAGGGGGGACCAATCAGCCCCAGCATTTT.

The rearrangement joins TRBV4-3 to TRBJ2-1, with TRBD2 matching 8 bases. V was pared by 1 base and J by 7 bases, with 6 bases of the junction left unmatched. The CDR3 spans 15 residues. The germline V gene encodes CDR1 LGHNA and CDR2 YSLEER. The CDR3 here is CASSQVAGRRNEQFF. In nucleotides, the CDR3 is TGCGCCAGCAGCCAAGTAGCGGGGAGGAGAAATGAGCAGTTCTTC.

The genes are TRBV11-2 and TRBJ1-2, with D unclear. Looked up from germline, CDR1 is SGHAT and CDR2 is FQNNGV. CDR3 length: 12 residues. Trimming removed 5 bases from V and 5 bases from J, with 9 bases in between. The CDR3 DNA follows: TGTGCCAGCAGCGTATTAACGTATGGCTACACCTTC. It yields the protein CASSVLTYGYTF.

The chain has TRBV5-6 and TRBJ1-3, with 7 bases identical to TRBD1. This CDR3 spans 17 amino acids. Trimming cost V 0 bases and J 0 bases; bases outside gene matches: 6. Per germline, CDR1 SGHDT and CDR2 YYEEEE. CDR3 protein: CASSLGQGPYSGNTIYF. CDR3 DNA: TGTGCCAGCAGCTTGGGACAGGGCCCTTACTCTGGAAACACCATATATTTT. The full variable domain, its missing parts supplied by reference TRBV5-6 and TRBJ1-3, is DAGVTQSPTHLIKTRGQQVTLRCSPKSGHDTVSWYQQALGQGPQFIFQYYEEEERQRGNFPDRFSGHQFPNYSSELNVNALLLGDSALYLCASSLGQGPYSGNTIYFGEGSWLTVV.

The rearrangement uses TRBV2 and TRBJ1-5; no clear D gene. CDR1 is SNHLY and CDR2 is FYNNEI in the germline V gene. V was cut by 4 bases and J by 1 base, with 11 bases left in between. The CDR3 contains 15 residues. The CDR3 sequence: CASSAEVVSNQPQHF. The CDR3 bases are TGTGCCAGCAGTGCTGAGGTAGTGAGCAATCAGCCCCAGCATTTT.

The J gene is TRBJ2-1, the V gene TRBV2; 10 bases agree with TRBD2. The CDR3 runs to 16 residues. Germline CDR1 and CDR2: SNHLY and FYNNEI. V was clipped by 3 bases and J by 7 bases; unmatched bases: 9. CDR3 in DNA: TGTGCCAGCAGTGACCTAGCGGGGGCCCTAAGGAATGAGCAGTTCTTC. Residues: CASSDLAGALRNEQFF.

The chain links TRBV7-8 to TRBJ1-4, with 8 positions matching TRBD1. There are 15 residues in the CDR3. CDR1 is SGHVS, CDR2 FQNEAQ, per germline. V lost 0 bases, J lost 11 bases, and 8 bases stayed unmatched. CDR3 region: CASSLASRGRVKLFF. The CDR3 nucleotides read TGTGCCAGCAGCTTAGCGTCCAGGGGGCGCGTGAAACTGTTTTTT.

As DNA, the CDR3 is TGTGCCAGCAGCTCCGACAGGTCCTCTGGAAACACCATATATTTT. This encodes CASSSDRSSGNTIYF. The V gene is TRBV7-2, the J gene TRBJ1-3; D may be TRBD1 (6 bases). Trimming shortened V by 4 bases and J by 0 bases, and 10 bases separated the two germline ends. Germline V gives CDR1 SGHTA, CDR2 FQGNSA. The CDR3 totals 15 residues.

In this sample, this clone turned up a few times. The V and J genes are TRBV11-2 and TRBJ2-7; 7 bases are shared with TRBD1. Germline V gene lookup returns CDR1 SGHAT and CDR2 FQNNGV. CDR3 size: 16 residues. V was clipped by 5 bases and J by 0 bases; unmatched bases: 10. The CDR3 sequence: CASSPRTGINSYEQYF. CDR3 coding DNA: TGTGCCAGCAGCCCAAGGACAGGAATAAACTCCTACGAGCAGTACTTC.